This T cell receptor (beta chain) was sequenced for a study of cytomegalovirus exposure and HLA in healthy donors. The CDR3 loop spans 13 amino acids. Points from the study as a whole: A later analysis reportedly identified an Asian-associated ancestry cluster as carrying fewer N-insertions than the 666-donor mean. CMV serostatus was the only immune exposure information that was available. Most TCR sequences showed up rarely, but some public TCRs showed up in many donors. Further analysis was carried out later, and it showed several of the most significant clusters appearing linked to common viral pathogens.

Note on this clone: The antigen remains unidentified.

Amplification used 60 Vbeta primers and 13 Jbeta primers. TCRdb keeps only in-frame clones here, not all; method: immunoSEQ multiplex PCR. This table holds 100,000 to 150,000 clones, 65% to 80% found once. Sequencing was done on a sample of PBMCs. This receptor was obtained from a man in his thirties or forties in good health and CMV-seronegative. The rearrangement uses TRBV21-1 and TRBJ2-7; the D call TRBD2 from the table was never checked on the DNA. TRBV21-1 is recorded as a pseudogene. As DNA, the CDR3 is TGTGCCAGCGGACGACATAGCGGCTACGAGCAGTACTTC. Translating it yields CASGRHSGYEQYF.